The 20 T cell receptor beta chains in this list originate from one sample, sequenced in a study of STAT5B mutations in CD4+ large granular lymphocyte leukemia. Generated by immunoSEQ multiplex PCR, the TCRdb table keeps only in-frame clones and is missing some. The sample lists 30,000 to 40,000 clones; roughly 71% were seen once. Material: CD4+ T cells from blood buffy coats. Receptor source: a human donor in good health.

The chain joins TRBV7-2 to TRBJ1-1, with D perhaps matching TRBD1 (6 bases). V was trimmed by 3 bases and J by 4 bases, leaving 9 bases between them. CDR3 length: 13 residues. CDR1 and CDR2 (germline): SGHTA, FQGNSA. The CDR3 is CASSFQGPTEAFF. The CDR3 DNA is TGTGCCAGCAGCTTTCAGGGGCCCACTGAAGCTTTCTTT.

The chain links TRBV6-6 to TRBJ1-6, with TRBD1 matching over 7 bases. Per germline, CDR1 MNHNY and CDR2 SVGAGI (reference sequence). V trimming: 5 bases; J trimming: 13 bases; junction bases outside the gene matches: 11. This CDR3 spans 14 amino acids. CDR3 loop: CASSQGTAERPLHF. The CDR3 nucleotides are TGTGCCAGCAGTCAAGGGACAGCCGAACGGCCCCTCCACTTT.

The chain uses TRBV11-2 and TRBJ1-4; perhaps TRBD1 as D (5 bases). Germline loops: CDR1 SGHAT, CDR2 FQNNGV. This CDR3 region has 16 residues. V was shortened by 5 bases and J by 11 bases, with 24 bases between the two germline ends. CDR3 coding DNA: TGTGCCAGCAGCCCCCCCCGGAGCGTGGGGCCACCCAAACTGTTTTTT. Encoded protein: CASSPPRSVGPPKLFF.

The table lists this clone with a few counts. The V call is TRBV19, the J call TRBJ1-3; D ambiguous. This CDR3 spans 13 amino acids. V was trimmed by 4 bases and J by 0 bases, leaving 4 bases between them. Germline CDR1 reads LNHDA; CDR2 reads SQIVND (reference sequence). The CDR3 spells CASSSYSGNTIYF. DNA of the CDR3: TGTGCCAGTAGTAGCTACTCTGGAAACACCATATATTTT.

The chain joins TRBV10-3 to TRBJ1-2; D is perhaps TRBD1 (5 bases). The germline V gene encodes CDR1 ENHRY and CDR2 SYGVKD. V was clipped by 4 bases and J by 6 bases, with 18 bases between them. The CDR3 totals 15 residues. CDR3 protein: CAISGLQGLGHGYTF. The CDR3 DNA sequence: TGTGCCATCAGTGGGCTTCAGGGACTTGGGCATGGCTACACCTTC.

The chain carries TRBV7-8 and TRBJ1-1, with D possibly matching TRBD1 (5 bases). The CDR3 length is 18 residues. Germline V CDR1 and CDR2: SGHVS, FQNEAQ. V lost 0 bases and J 4 bases, leaving 21 bases between the germline ends. In nucleotides, the CDR3 is TGTGCCAGCAGCTTAGCGGCCAGAAGGGGAGGTAGGAGCACTGAAGCTTTCTTT. As protein: CASSLAARRGGRSTEAFF.

This clone has more than one count but fewer than ten. The V call is TRBV7-9, the J call TRBJ1-2; 9 bases are a match to TRBD1. Per the germline V gene, CDR1 is SEHNR and CDR2 is FQNEAQ (reference sequence). With 3 bases clipped from V and 5 bases from J, the junction kept 7 bases outside the gene matches. CDR3 size: 15 residues. As DNA, the CDR3 is TGTGCCAGCAGCTTGGCCGGGACAGGGACGTATGGCTACACCTTC. Protein: CASSLAGTGTYGYTF.

This chain uses TRBV18 with TRBJ2-4; TRBD2 aligns across 8 bases. This CDR3 comprises 15 residues. After removal of 6 bases from V and 11 bases from J, the junction contained 15 bases not matched to a gene. Germline lookup yields CDR1 KGHSH and CDR2 LQKENI. The CDR3 region is CASSLFSGINIFQYF. The CDR3 DNA is TGTGCCAGCTCGTTATTTAGCGGGATAAACATATTTCAGTACTTC.

CDR3 bases: TGCGCCAGCAGCCTAGACAGTCTTAATGAAAAACTGTTTTTT. Translation gives CASSLDSLNEKLFF. The chain couples TRBV5-1 to TRBJ1-4; D might be TRBD1 (5 bases). This CDR3 comprises 14 residues. Germline V gives CDR1 SGHRS, CDR2 YFSETQ. V was trimmed by 4 bases and J by 4 bases, leaving 11 bases between them.

This chain links TRBV11-2 with TRBJ2-7; 9 bases map to TRBD1. V shed 5 bases and J 2 bases; nucleotides not matched to a gene: 10. The CDR3 totals 16 residues. Germline V CDR1 and CDR2: SGHAT, FQNNGV. CDR3 bases: TGTGCCAGCAGCCCCGTTCCCGGGACAGGGACCTACGAGCAGTACTTC. Its protein product is CASSPVPGTGTYEQYF.

This chain joins TRBV27 and TRBJ2-1, with D possibly being TRBD2 (8 bases). Trimming took off 6 bases at V and 8 bases at J, with 32 bases between the two ends. CDR3 length equals 19 residues. Germline-derived CDR1 and CDR2 are MNHEY and SMNVEV (reference sequence). CDR3 nucleotides: TGTGCCAGCAGCCCCGCCCCCGGGACTAGTTATAGAGGGGGCGATGAGCAGTTCTTC. Encoded protein: CASSPAPGTSYRGGDEQFF.

The rearrangement uses TRBV4-2 and TRBJ2-4; 10 bases agree with TRBD1. With V trimmed by 3 bases and J by 5 bases, 4 bases remained unmatched. The CDR3 has 15 residues. CDR1 LGHNA and CDR2 YNFKEQ come from the germline V gene. CDR3 nucleotides: TGTGCCAGCAGCCAGGCCGGGACAGGGGAAAACATTCAGTACTTC. Amino acid sequence: CASSQAGTGENIQYF.

This clone was found a few times. CDR3 protein: CASSLALATNEQFF. CDR3 in DNA: TGCGCCAGCAGCTTGGCCCTAGCTACAAATGAGCAGTTCTTC. V gene TRBV5-1 combines with J gene TRBJ2-1, with TRBD2 as a possible D gene (5 bases). Per germline, CDR1 SGHRS and CDR2 YFSETQ. V was clipped by 0 bases and J by 7 bases, with 11 bases between them. The CDR3 spans 14 residues. Combining the CDR3 with reference TRBV5-1 and TRBJ2-1 gives the whole variable domain KAGVTQTPRYLIKTRGQQVTLSCSPISGHRSVSWYQQTPGQGLQFLFEYFSETQRNKGNFPGRFSGRQFSNSRSEMNVSTLELGDSALYLCASSLALATNEQFFGPGTRLTVL.

The chain recombines TRBV11-3 with TRBJ2-2; 9 positions match TRBD1. The CDR3 loop spans 19 amino acids. In germline, CDR1 is SGHNT, CDR2 YENEEA. V trimming: 5 bases; J trimming: 1 base; junction bases outside the gene matches: 14. The CDR3 region is CASSVAPSRQGGNTGELFF. DNA for the CDR3: TGTGCCAGCAGCGTCGCGCCCTCTCGACAGGGGGGGAACACCGGGGAGCTGTTTTTT.

The chain couples TRBV7-6 to TRBJ1-1; unclear D gene. This CDR3 has 10 residues. Trimming left V 11 bases short and J 4 bases short, with 8 bases between. Germline values: CDR1 SGHVS, CDR2 FNYEAQ. The CDR3 protein is CAPPVTEAFF. DNA of the CDR3: TGTGCCCCTCCCGTCACTGAAGCTTTCTTT.

This clone has only one observation. J is TRBJ2-1 and V is TRBV4-3; TRBD2 matches at 7 bases. The CDR3 sequence is 15 residues long. Germline V gene data show CDR1 as LGHNA and CDR2 as YSLEER. With V trimmed by 4 bases and J by 0 bases, 3 bases remained unmatched. CDR3 protein: CASSRGGNSYNEQFF. In DNA, the CDR3 is TGCGCCAGCAGCCGGGGGGGTAACTCCTACAATGAGCAGTTCTTC.

As for this clone: Other DNA sequences in the sample encode the same CDR3. The V call is TRBV20-1, the J call TRBJ1-2; the match to TRBD1 covers 8 bases. V gave up 6 bases and J gave up 5 bases; unmatched junction bases: 2. The CDR3 is 11 residues long. Germline assignment: CDR1 DFQATT and CDR2 SNEGSKA (reference sequence). CDR3 amino acids: CSADRVYGYTF. As DNA, the CDR3 is TGCAGTGCGGACAGGGTTTATGGCTACACCTTC.

The V call is TRBV5-5, the J call TRBJ2-7; D gene unclear. Germline loops: CDR1 SGHKS, CDR2 YYEKEE (reference sequence). The CDR3 spans 12 residues. V was trimmed by 1 base and J by 4 bases, leaving 6 bases between them. Here the CDR3 DNA reads TGTGCCAGCAGCTTGTTGGGATACGAGCAGTACTTC. Protein sequence: CASSLLGYEQYF.

This chain joins TRBV9 and TRBJ2-2; 7 nucleotides agree with TRBD2. Germline trimming cut 7 bases from V and 1 base from J; bases unmatched to any gene: 4. The CDR3 consists of 14 residues. Germline lookup yields CDR1 SGDLS and CDR2 YYNGEE. The CDR3 reads CASGGGVNTGELFF. CDR3 bases: TGTGCCAGCGGCGGGGGAGTGAACACCGGGGAGCTGTTTTTT.

The V call is TRBV4-2, the J call TRBJ2-7; the match to TRBD1 covers 10 bases. Germline V gene data show CDR1 as LGHNA and CDR2 as YNFKEQ. V lost 4 bases and J lost 7; bases outside the gene matches: 7. This CDR3 is 14 amino acids long. CDR3 amino acids: CASSPDRGRNEQYF. For the CDR3, the DNA is TGTGCCAGCAGCCCAGACAGGGGGCGCAATGAGCAGTACTTC.